The TCR beta chain under discussion was sequenced for a study of blood T cell repertoires in COVID-19. Whole-study context: Italy, Spain and the United States were the sources of the convalescent and acute COVID-19 samples. From T cells, B-cell-depleted T cells, or PBMCs came the material, which was cDNA or gDNA.

Unmatched junction bases numbered 12, after V lost 0 bases and J lost 6 bases. There are 18 residues in the CDR3. Germline-derived CDR1 and CDR2 are ENHRY and SYGVKD. Original data processing: Reference gene primer amplification gave estimated nucleated cell counts. TCRdb's copy holds only in-frame clones and misses some; the assay was immunoSEQ multiplex PCR. The D gene and trimming were derived from the DNA, and the V and J assignments and clone size from that table. The sample records over 300,000 clones, around 90% being singletons. V usage is TRBV10-3 and J usage is TRBJ2-2; 8 bases match TRBD1. Sequenced sample: peripheral blood. The receptor comes from a man in his late teens or twenties who had recovered from COVID-19. The DNA for the CDR3 is TGTGCCATCAGTGAGTCTTGGGGACTGGGACAGGCGGCCGGGGAGCTGTTTTTT. It encodes CAISESWGLGQAAGELFF.